This T cell receptor beta chain was observed in a study of human T cells and chemical hapten exposure. Study findings and constraints: Expanded TCRs formed significantly more large CDR3 similarity clusters than controls.

This clonotype has at least ten counts. Its antigen is not identified. Time point denoted: patch test 1, 2 weeks after DPC sensitization. Noted treatment: therapeutic diphenylcyclopropenone sensitization with weekly scalp DPC. Unfractionated whole blood yielded total RNA. Original processing notes: There were a median of approximately 88,000 TCRs per sample, with a range from roughly 23,224 to 690,600. A single record per CDR3 protein comes from TCRdb applying MiXCR to the RACE reads. The V and J calls follow TCRdb's processing rather than the paper's. The sample lists some 380,000 distinct CDR3 sequences; 4% to 5.5% were seen once. Germline V gene sequence: CDR1 SQVTM, CDR2 ANQGSEA. V shed 3 bases, J shed 6 bases, and the junction held 11 bases outside the gene matches. There are 14 residues in the CDR3.

The rearrangement uses TRBV29-1 and TRBJ2-7; TRBD1 matches 7 bases. The TCR sequence derives from a woman in her forties or fifties with alopecia areata. Some clones in this sample may be carry-over from other donors' samples. The material sequenced was whole blood, taken in connection with sensitization to the hapten diphenylcyclopropenone (DPC). CDR3: CSVETGLLGGEQYF. Here the CDR3 DNA reads TGCAGCGTTGAGACAGGGCTCCTAGGCGGCGAGCAGTACTTC.